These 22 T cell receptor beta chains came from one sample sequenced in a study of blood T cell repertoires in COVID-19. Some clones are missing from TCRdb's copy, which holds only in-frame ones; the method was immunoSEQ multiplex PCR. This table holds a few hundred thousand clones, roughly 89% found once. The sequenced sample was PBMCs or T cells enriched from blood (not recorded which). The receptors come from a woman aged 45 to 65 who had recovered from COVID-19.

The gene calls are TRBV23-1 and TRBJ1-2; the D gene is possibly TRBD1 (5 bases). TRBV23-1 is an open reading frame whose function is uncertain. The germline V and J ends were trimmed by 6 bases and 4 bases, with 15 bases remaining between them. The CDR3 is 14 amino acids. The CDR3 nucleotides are TGCGCCAGCAGCCGGACCAGGGTTTTCTATGGCTACACCTTC. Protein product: CASSRTRVFYGYTF.

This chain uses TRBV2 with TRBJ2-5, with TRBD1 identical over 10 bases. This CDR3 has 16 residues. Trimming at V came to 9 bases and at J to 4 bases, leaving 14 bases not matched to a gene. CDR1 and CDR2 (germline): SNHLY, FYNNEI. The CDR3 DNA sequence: TGTGCCAGAGACCGGGACAGGGGCCCCCGCGGAGAGACCCAGTACTTC. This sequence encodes CARDRDRGPRGETQYF.

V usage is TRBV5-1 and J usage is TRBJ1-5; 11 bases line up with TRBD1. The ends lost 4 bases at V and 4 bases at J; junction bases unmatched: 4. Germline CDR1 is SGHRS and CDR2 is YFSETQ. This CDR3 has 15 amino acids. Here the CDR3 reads CASSLGTGGNQPQHF. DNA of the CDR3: TGCGCCAGCAGCCTTGGGACAGGGGGAAATCAGCCCCAGCATTTT.

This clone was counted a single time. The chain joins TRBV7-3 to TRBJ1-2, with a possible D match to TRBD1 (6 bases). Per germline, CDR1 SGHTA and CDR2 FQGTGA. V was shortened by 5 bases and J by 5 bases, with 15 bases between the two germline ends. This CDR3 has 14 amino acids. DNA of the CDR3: TGTGCCAGCAGCCCAGGGGACGCGCCATATGGCTACACCTTC. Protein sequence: CASSPGDAPYGYTF.

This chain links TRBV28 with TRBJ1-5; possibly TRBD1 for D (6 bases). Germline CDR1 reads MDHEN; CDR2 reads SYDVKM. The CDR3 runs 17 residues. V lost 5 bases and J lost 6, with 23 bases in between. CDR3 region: CASSLSVGGANVQPQHF. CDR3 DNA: TGTGCCAGCAGTCTGAGCGTGGGGGGGGCTAACGTTCAGCCCCAGCATTTT.

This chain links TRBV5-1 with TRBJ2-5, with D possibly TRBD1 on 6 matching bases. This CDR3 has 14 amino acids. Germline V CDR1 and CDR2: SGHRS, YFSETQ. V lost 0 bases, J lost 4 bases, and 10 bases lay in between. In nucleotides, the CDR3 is TGCGCCAGCAGCTTGGCCAGGGGAGCAGAGACCCAGTACTTC. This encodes CASSLARGAETQYF.

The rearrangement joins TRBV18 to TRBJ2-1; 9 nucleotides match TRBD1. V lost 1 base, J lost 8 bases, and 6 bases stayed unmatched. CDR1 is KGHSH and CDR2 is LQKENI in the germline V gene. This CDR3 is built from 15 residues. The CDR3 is CASSPQGTGHDEQFF. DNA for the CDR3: TGTGCCAGCTCACCACAAGGGACAGGGCACGATGAGCAGTTCTTC.

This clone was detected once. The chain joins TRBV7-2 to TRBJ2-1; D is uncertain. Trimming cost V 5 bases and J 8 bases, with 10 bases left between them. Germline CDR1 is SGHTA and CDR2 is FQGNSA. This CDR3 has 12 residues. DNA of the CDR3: TGTGCCAGCAGCGCTCATCGGGATGAGCAGTTCTTC. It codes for CASSAHRDEQFF.

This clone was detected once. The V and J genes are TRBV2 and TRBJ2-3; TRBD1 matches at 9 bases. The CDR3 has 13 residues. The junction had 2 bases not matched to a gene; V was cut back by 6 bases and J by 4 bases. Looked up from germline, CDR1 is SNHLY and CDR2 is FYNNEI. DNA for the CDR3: TGTGCCAGCAGGGACAGGGGACCAGATACGCAGTATTTT. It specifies CASRDRGPDTQYF.

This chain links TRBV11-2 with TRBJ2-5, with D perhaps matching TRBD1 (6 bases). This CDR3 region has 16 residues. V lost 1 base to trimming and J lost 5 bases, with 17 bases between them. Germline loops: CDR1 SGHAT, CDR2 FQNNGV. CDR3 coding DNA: TGTGCCAGCAGCTTAGCCCTGGGGGCGACGTCGGAGACCCAGTACTTC. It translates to CASSLALGATSETQYF.

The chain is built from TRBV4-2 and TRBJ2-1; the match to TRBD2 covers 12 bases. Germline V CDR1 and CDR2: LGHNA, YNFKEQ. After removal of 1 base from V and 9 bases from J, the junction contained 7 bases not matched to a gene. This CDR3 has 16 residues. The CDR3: CASSQAPSGGAGEQFF. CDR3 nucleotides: TGTGCCAGCAGCCAAGCGCCTAGCGGGGGGGCTGGTGAGCAGTTCTTC.

The CDR3 here is CASSKTSSRGSNTEAFF. The CDR3 coding sequence is TGTGCCAGCAGCAAGACTAGTAGTAGGGGTTCAAACACTGAAGCTTTCTTT. The gene calls are TRBV3-1 (or the pseudogene TRBV3-2) and TRBJ1-1, with a possible D match to TRBD1 (5 bases). CDR3 length: 17 residues. Trimming pared 5 bases from V and 2 bases from J, leaving 21 bases between. Germline V gene data show CDR1 as LGHDT and CDR2 as YNNKEL (reference sequence).

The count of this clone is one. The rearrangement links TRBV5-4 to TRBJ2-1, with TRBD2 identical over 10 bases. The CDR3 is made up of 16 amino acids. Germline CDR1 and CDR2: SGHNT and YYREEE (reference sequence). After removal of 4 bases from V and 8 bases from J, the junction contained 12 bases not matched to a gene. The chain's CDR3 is CASSRGSGGAPHEQFF. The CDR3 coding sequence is TGTGCCAGCAGCCGGGGGAGCGGGGGGGCCCCCCATGAGCAGTTCTTC.

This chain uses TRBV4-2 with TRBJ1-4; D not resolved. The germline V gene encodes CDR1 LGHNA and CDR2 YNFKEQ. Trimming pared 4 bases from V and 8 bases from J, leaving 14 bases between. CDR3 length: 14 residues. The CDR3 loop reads CASSPEGGREKLFF. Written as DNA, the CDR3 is TGTGCCAGCAGCCCAGAGGGTGGGAGGGAAAAACTGTTTTTT.

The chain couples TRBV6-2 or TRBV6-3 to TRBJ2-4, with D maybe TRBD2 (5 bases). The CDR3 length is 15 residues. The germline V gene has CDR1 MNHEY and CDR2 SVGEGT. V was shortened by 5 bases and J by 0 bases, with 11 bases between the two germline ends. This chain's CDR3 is CASSPAVLAKNIQYF. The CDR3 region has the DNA TGTGCCAGCAGTCCAGCGGTGCTAGCCAAAAACATTCAGTACTTC.

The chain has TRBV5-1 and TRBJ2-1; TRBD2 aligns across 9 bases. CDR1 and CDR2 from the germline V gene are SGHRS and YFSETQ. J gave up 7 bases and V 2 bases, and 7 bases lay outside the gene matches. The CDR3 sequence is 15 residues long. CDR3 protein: CASSLLSGGGNEQFF. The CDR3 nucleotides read TGCGCCAGCAGCTTACTTAGCGGGGGCGGGAATGAGCAGTTCTTC.

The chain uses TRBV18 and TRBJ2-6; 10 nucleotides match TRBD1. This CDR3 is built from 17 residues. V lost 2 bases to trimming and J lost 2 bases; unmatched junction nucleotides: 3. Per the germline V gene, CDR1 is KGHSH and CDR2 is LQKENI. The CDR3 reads CASSPGTGATGANVLTF. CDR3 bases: TGTGCCAGCTCACCAGGGACAGGGGCAACTGGGGCCAACGTCCTGACTTTC.

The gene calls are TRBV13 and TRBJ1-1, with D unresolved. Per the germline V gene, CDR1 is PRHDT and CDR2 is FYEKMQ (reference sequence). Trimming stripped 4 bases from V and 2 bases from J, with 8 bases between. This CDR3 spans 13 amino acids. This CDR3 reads CASSSLLNTEAFF. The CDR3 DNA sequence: TGTGCCAGCAGCTCCCTCTTAAACACTGAAGCTTTCTTT.

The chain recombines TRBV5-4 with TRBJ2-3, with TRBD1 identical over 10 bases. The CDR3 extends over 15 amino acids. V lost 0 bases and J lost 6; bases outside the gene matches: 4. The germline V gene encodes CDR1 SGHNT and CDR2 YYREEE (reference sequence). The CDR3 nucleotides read TGTGCCAGCAGCTTGGCGGGACAGGGGCGGGATACGCAGTATTTT. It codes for CASSLAGQGRDTQYF.

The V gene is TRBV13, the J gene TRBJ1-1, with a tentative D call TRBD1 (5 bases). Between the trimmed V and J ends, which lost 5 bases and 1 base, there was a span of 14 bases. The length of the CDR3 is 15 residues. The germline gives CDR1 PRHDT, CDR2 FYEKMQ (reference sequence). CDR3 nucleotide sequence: TGTGCCAGCAGCGCCGTACAGGAGACGAACACTGAAGCTTTCTTT. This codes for CASSAVQETNTEAFF.

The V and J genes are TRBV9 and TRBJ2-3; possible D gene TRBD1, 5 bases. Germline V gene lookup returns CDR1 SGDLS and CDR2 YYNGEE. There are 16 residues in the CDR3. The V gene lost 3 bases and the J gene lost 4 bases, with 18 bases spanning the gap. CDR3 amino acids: CASSGHTGNPADTQYF. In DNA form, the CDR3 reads TGTGCCAGCAGCGGACACACAGGAAACCCTGCAGATACGCAGTATTTT.

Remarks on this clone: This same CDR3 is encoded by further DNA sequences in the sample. CDR3 region: CATSRGGGSSYEQYF. The CDR3 DNA reads as TGTGCCACCAGCAGAGGGGGGGGGAGCTCCTACGAGCAGTACTTC. V and J are TRBV15 and TRBJ2-7; 7 bases align to TRBD2. CDR1 is LNHNV, CDR2 YYDKDF, per germline (reference sequence). V lost 1 base, J lost 0 bases, and 3 bases stayed unmatched. The CDR3 has 15 residues.